This TCR beta chain comes out of a study of identical twins. The study's findings and limits: Beta out-of-frame sequences displayed a weaker excess of sharing between twins. Compared with unrelated sharing, twin-shared out-of-frame alpha sequences had more low-probability sequences.

The CDR3 has 16 amino acids. Germline V gene lookup returns CDR1 ENHRY and CDR2 SYGVKD. Between the trimmed V and J ends, which lost 0 bases and 0 bases, there was a span of 11 bases. The table lists this clonotype with many counts. Its antigen remains unknown. Template switching supplied a universal primer site; unique molecular identifiers were carried on the cDNA. TCRdb called the 5' RACE reads again in MiXCR, with one record for every CDR3 protein. This repertoire shows hundreds of thousands of distinct CDR3 sequences, about 12% found once; its top ten account for 1.5% to 2%. These same records also appear under a second study, on yellow fever vaccine responses in identical twins.

The clonotype was recovered from a woman aged 18-35 years in good health. The chain couples TRBV10-3 to TRBJ1-2; the D gene is possibly TRBD1 (5 bases). The specimen was PBMCs. The CDR3 loop reads CAISESNQGANYGYTF. The CDR3 nucleotides are TGTGCCATCAGTGAGTCGAATCAGGGAGCTAACTATGGCTACACCTTC.